This T cell receptor (beta chain) was observed in a study of cytomegalovirus exposure and HLA in healthy donors. Points from the study as a whole: Cytomegalovirus-associated status was assigned to 150 or so TCR beta chains. Later analysis associated a missense DCLRE1C variant with TCR beta V- and J-gene trimming. As a later analysis revealed, most CMV-associated TCR beta chains appeared HLA-restricted. Owing to their indistinguishability, certain V segments, notably TRBV6-2 and TRBV6-3, were excluded.

With respect to this clone: Antigen: not known.

Primers: 60 Vbeta forward and 13 Jbeta reverse. Only in-frame clones appear in the TCRdb table, and some are missing; sequencing was by immunoSEQ multiplex PCR. The repertoire holds some 140,000 clones, with about four fifths as singletons. The CDR3 has 15 amino acids. V dropped 3 bases and J dropped 3; count of bases not matched to a gene: 7. Per germline, CDR1 SGHDN and CDR2 FVKESK. V is TRBV14 and J is TRBJ1-1; TRBD1 matches at 7 bases. The source material was PBMCs. The origin of this receptor is a man aged 25 to 40 in good health. The CDR3 here is CASSQAGTVDTEAFF. The CDR3 DNA reads as TGTGCCAGCAGCCAGGCCGGGACAGTAGACACTGAAGCTTTCTTT.